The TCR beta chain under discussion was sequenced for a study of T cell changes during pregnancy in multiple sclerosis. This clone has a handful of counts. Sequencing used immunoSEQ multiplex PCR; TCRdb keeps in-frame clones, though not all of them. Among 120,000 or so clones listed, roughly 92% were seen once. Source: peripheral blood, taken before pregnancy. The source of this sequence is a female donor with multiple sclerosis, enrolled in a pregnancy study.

In DNA, the CDR3 is TGCGCCAGCACCCCAAACGGACAGGGAGGAAGCATTCAGTACTTC. Its protein product is CASTPNGQGGSIQYF. The V gene is TRBV5-1, the J gene TRBJ2-4; 8 bases agree with TRBD1. V lost 6 bases and J lost 9; bases outside the gene matches: 14. This CDR3 is built from 15 residues. Germline-derived CDR1 and CDR2 are SGHRS and YFSETQ.